This T cell receptor (beta chain) was captured by sequencing in a study of T cell responses to AZD1222 COVID-19 vaccine. This clone was seen a single time. V was cut by 6 bases and J by 4 bases, with 9 bases left in between. Germline CDR1 DFQATT, CDR2 SNEGSKA (reference sequence). This CDR3 spans 11 amino acids. Clones were read by immunoSEQ multiplex PCR, and TCRdb kept only the in-frame ones, dropping some. The table has about 120,000 clones, roughly 87% seen once. The source was peripheral blood, collected on day 0 of AZD1222 vaccination. The sequence came from an adult in good health. V is TRBV20-1 and J is TRBJ1-2; unclear D gene. The CDR3 protein is CSALEGYGYTF. The CDR3 bases are TGCAGTGCACTCGAGGGCTATGGCTACACCTTC.